These 3 T cell receptor beta chains were all obtained from the same sample, sequenced in a study of T cells in Graves' hyperthyroidism and ophthalmopathy. RNA transcripts were the template for amplifying TCR beta CDR3 regions. RT-PCR in the first round (using the HTBI primer set) targeted the TCR CDR3. TCRdb processed the multiplex PCR reads anew with MiXCR; each CDR3 protein has one entry. The repertoire has hundreds of thousands of distinct CDR3 sequences, just over 45% of them found once; the top ten carry 8.2%. Sequences were obtained from peripheral blood or thyroid tissue (not recorded which). All receptors come from a young woman with Graves' hyperthyroidism.

This clonotype occurred once. The chain combines TRBV2 with TRBJ1-6; maybe TRBD1 (5 bases). The V and J ends lost 6 bases and 3 bases respectively, with 9 bases between them. Germline V gene sequence: CDR1 SNHLY, CDR2 FYNNEI. The CDR3 has 14 amino acids. This CDR3 reads CASSRDVYNSPLHF. In DNA, the CDR3 is TGTGCCAGCAGCCGGGACGTCTATAATTCACCCCTCCACTTT.

This sequence joins TRBV25-1 and TRBJ2-7; TRBD1 matches at 11 bases. The V segment lost 6 bases and the J segment 0 bases; nucleotides outside the gene matches: 7. Germline V CDR1 and CDR2: MGHDK, SYGVNS. CDR3 length: 16 residues. The CDR3 loop reads CASSAGQGDGSYEQYF. CDR3 bases: TGTGCCAGCAGCGCGGGACAGGGGGACGGCTCCTACGAGCAGTACTTC.

This clonotype showed up just once. The J gene is TRBJ2-7, the V gene TRBV29-1; TRBD1 aligns across 8 bases. The length of the CDR3 is 12 residues. Germline CDR1 reads SQVTM; CDR2 reads ANQGSEA. CDR3 loop: CGGGQGGNEQYF. DNA of the CDR3: TGCGGCGGCGGACAGGGCGGCAACGAGCAGTACTTC.